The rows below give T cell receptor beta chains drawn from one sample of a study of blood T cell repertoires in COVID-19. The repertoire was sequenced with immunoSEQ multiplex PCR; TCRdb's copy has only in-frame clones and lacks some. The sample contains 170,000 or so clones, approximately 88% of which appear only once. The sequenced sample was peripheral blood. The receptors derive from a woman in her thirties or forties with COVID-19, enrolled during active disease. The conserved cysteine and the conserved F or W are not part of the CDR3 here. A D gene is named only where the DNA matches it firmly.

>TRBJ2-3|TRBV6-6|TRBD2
ASSYSSGLTDTQY
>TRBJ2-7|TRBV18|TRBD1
ASSTGQGLSYEQY
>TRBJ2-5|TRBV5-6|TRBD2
ASSSYSGAGTQY
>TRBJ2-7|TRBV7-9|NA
ATRDPGNYEQY
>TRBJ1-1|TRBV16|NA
ASSPTLTGVNTEAF
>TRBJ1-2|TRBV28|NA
ASTSTDYGYT
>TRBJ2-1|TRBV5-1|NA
ASSRRGSSYNEQF
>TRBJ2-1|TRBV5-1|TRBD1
ASSPGQGIRSYNEQF
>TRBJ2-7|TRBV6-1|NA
ASSELAGMSYEQY
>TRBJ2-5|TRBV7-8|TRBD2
ASSLGLAGSQY
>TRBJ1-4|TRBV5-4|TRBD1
ASSSPGQGATNEKLF
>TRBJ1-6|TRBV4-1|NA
ASSQDPGGGSPLH
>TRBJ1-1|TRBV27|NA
ASSHYTEAF
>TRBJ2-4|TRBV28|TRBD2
ASHAWGGSVLAKNIQY
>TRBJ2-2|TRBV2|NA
ASSAYDGRGGELF
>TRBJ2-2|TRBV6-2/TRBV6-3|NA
ASSYAGHTGELF
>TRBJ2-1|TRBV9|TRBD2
ASSVTSADWNEQF
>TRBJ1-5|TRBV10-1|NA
ASSPGRNQPQH
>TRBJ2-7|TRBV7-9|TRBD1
ASSALQGSSYEQY
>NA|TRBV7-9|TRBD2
ASSVHREGSEQY
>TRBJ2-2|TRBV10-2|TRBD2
ASMGGSGGELF
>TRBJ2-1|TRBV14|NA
ASSQESGQRNEQF
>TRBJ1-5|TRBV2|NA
ASGGFRRNQPQH
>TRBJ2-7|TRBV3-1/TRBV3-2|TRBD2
ASTLSGRGRVQY
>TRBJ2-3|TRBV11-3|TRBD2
ASSSSGGTDTQY
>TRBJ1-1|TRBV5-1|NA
ASSLEGRVGTEAF
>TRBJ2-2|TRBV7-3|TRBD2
ASSLTHGRTGELF
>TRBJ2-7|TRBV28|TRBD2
ASTSGTHEQY
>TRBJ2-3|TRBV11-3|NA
ASSLGLWKQTESDTQY
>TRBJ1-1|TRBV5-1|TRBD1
ASSFSPGQGGTEAF